Listed here are 31 T cell receptor beta chains from one sample, sequenced in a study of blood T cell repertoires in COVID-19. Data came from immunoSEQ multiplex PCR; TCRdb stores just in-frame clones and leaves some out. Counted here are a few hundred thousand clones, roughly 86% occurring once; the ten biggest clones make up 2.5% to 3.5%. Sequenced input: PBMCs or T cells enriched from blood (not recorded which). The receptors were gathered from a woman aged 45-59 years who had been exposed to COVID-19.

The V gene is TRBV7-2, the J gene TRBJ2-1; weak D call: TRBD1 (6 bases). Germline CDR1 reads SGHTA; CDR2 reads FQGNSA. With 2 bases removed from V and 3 bases from J, the gap between germline ends came to 8 bases. The CDR3 sequence is 14 residues long. As DNA, the CDR3 is TGTGCCAGCAGCTTAACACAGGGCTACAATGAGCAGTTCTTC. It specifies CASSLTQGYNEQFF.

This clone came up a few times. The rearrangement uses TRBV19 and TRBJ1-6, with a weak D call TRBD1 (6 bases). The CDR3 totals 14 residues. V was shortened by 4 bases and J by 8 bases, with 12 bases between the two germline ends. Germline values: CDR1 LNHDA, CDR2 SQIVND (reference sequence). The CDR3 here is CASSRRQDYSPLHF. CDR3 coding DNA: TGTGCCAGTAGTAGGCGACAGGACTATTCACCCCTCCACTTT. Variable domain in full (rest from reference TRBV19 and TRBJ1-6): DGGITQSPKYLFRKEGQNVTLSCEQNLNHDAMYWYRQDPGQGLRLIYYSQIVNDFQKGDIAEGYSVSREKKESFPLTVTSAQKNPTAFYLCASSRRQDYSPLHFGNGTRLTVT.

The chain couples TRBV5-1 to TRBJ1-3; perhaps TRBD1 as D (6 bases). V lost 0 bases and J 2 bases, leaving 12 bases between the germline ends. Per the germline V gene, CDR1 is SGHRS and CDR2 is YFSETQ. The CDR3 runs to 16 residues. The CDR3 protein is CASSLAQGKAGNTIYF. Here the CDR3 DNA reads TGCGCCAGCAGCTTGGCGCAGGGGAAGGCTGGAAACACCATATATTTT. Variable domain in full (rest from reference TRBV5-1 and TRBJ1-3): KAGVTQTPRYLIKTRGQQVTLSCSPISGHRSVSWYQQTPGQGLQFLFEYFSETQRNKGNFPGRFSGRQFSNSRSEMNVSTLELGDSALYLCASSLAQGKAGNTIYFGEGSWLTVV.

The chain is built from TRBV11-2 and TRBJ2-7; 7 nucleotides line up with TRBD2. Trimming at V came to 0 bases and at J to 1 base, leaving 3 bases not matched to a gene. This CDR3 has 15 residues. CDR1 SGHAT and CDR2 FQNNGV come from the germline V gene. CDR3 loop: CASSLEAGPSYEQYF. Written as DNA, the CDR3 is TGTGCCAGCAGCTTAGAAGCGGGACCATCCTACGAGCAGTACTTC.

This chain uses TRBV7-9 with TRBJ2-4; D gene ambiguous. Looked up from germline, CDR1 is SEHNR and CDR2 is FQNEAQ (reference sequence). V was clipped by 5 bases and J by 0 bases, with 8 bases between them. The CDR3 contains 14 residues. The CDR3, as DNA: TGTGCCAGCAGCGGGCGATTAGCCAAAAACATTCAGTACTTC. It codes for CASSGRLAKNIQYF.

Regarding this clone: The sample carries other DNA sequences with the same CDR3. The V and J genes are TRBV29-1 and TRBJ2-3; 15 bases fit TRBD2. The germline gives CDR1 SQVTM, CDR2 ANQGSEA. This CDR3 is built from 16 residues. Germline trimming cut 3 bases from V and 4 bases from J; bases unmatched to any gene: 5. The CDR3 DNA follows: TGCAGCGTTGATGGGGGACTAGCGGGGGGTTCAGATACGCAGTATTTT. The encoded protein is CSVDGGLAGGSDTQYF.

This sequence joins TRBV5-4 and TRBJ1-6, with 11 bases lining up with TRBD1. This CDR3 spans 15 amino acids. From germline, CDR1 is SGHNT and CDR2 YYREEE (reference sequence). The V and J ends lost 4 bases and 9 bases, in that order; junction bases with no gene match: 6. CDR3 residues: CASSLSGQGGSPLHF. The CDR3 region has the DNA TGTGCCAGCAGCCTTTCGGGACAGGGGGGTTCACCCCTCCACTTT. Complete variable domain (other parts from reference TRBV5-4 and TRBJ1-6): ETGVTQSPTHLIKTRGQQVTLRCSSQSGHNTVSWYQQALGQGPQFIFQYYREEENGRGNFPPRFSGLQFPNYSSELNVNALELDDSALYLCASSLSGQGGSPLHFGNGTRLTVT.

This chain uses TRBV7-9 with TRBJ1-1; D perhaps matches TRBD1 (5 bases). V lost 5 bases, J lost 1 base, and 8 bases lay in between. In germline, CDR1 is SEHNR, CDR2 FQNEAQ (reference sequence). The CDR3 is 13 amino acids. CDR3 amino acids: CASSAQGNTEAFF. The CDR3 coding sequence is TGTGCCAGCAGCGCCCAGGGGAACACTGAAGCTTTCTTT.

The chain couples TRBV19 to TRBJ1-6, with D possibly TRBD1 on 6 matching bases. Per germline, CDR1 LNHDA and CDR2 SQIVND (reference sequence). Trimming shortened V by 10 bases and J by 0 bases, and 13 bases separated the two germline ends. The CDR3 length is 15 residues. CDR3 DNA sequence: TGTGCCAACACCCTCAGGGGCTCCTATAATTCACCCCTCCACTTT. Encoded protein: CANTLRGSYNSPLHF.

The chain combines TRBV28 with TRBJ2-4; 11 positions match TRBD1. The CDR3 consists of 14 residues. Per the germline V gene, CDR1 is MDHEN and CDR2 is SYDVKM. Unmatched junction bases numbered 4, after V lost 4 bases and J lost 8 bases. The chain's CDR3 is CASSSPGQGDIQYF. The DNA for the CDR3 is TGTGCCAGCAGTTCTCCGGGACAGGGGGACATTCAGTACTTC.

Turning to this clone: The junction shows a germline mismatch at one end, possibly a read error. This chain uses TRBV7-7 with TRBJ2-2, with D possibly matching TRBD2 (5 bases). Germline loops: CDR1 SSHAT, CDR2 FNYEAQ (reference sequence). The CDR3 length is 15 residues. The CDR3 nucleotides read TGTGCTAGCAGCTTACTAGTTTCGGGCACCGGGGAGCTGTTTTTT. It translates to CASSLLVSGTGELFF.

The chain carries TRBV4-2 and TRBJ2-7; 7 positions match TRBD1. Germline values: CDR1 LGHNA, CDR2 YNFKEQ. The CDR3 extends over 14 amino acids. Losses at the gene ends were 4 bases for V and 7 bases for J; bases not matched to a gene: 10. Here the CDR3 DNA reads TGTGCCAGCAGCCGGAAGGGGGCGGAGGATGAGCAGTACTTC. Encoded protein: CASSRKGAEDEQYF.

This clone has only a few counts. The chain is built from TRBV28 and TRBJ1-5; D unresolved. The CDR3 sequence is 17 residues long. The ends were cut back, 6 bases at V and 4 bases at J, with 22 bases in the middle. CDR1 and CDR2 from the germline V gene are MDHEN and SYDVKM. CDR3 region: CASSPAAWFGPNQPQHF. CDR3 DNA sequence: TGTGCCAGCAGCCCCGCCGCGTGGTTTGGGCCGAATCAGCCCCAGCATTTT.

The V gene is TRBV29-1, the J gene TRBJ1-2; TRBD1 agrees at 11 bases. The CDR3 has 12 amino acids. The V gene's germline CDR1 is SQVTM and CDR2 ANQGSEA. Losses at the gene ends were 6 bases for V and 7 bases for J; bases not matched to a gene: 4. CDR3 sequence reads: CSVGQGARGYTF. Written as DNA, the CDR3 is TGCAGCGTAGGACAGGGGGCTCGTGGCTACACCTTC.

The rearrangement links TRBV9 to TRBJ1-1; D unclear. The CDR3 is made up of 13 amino acids. Trimming cost V 4 bases and J 5 bases, with 12 bases left between them. Germline V gene data show CDR1 as SGDLS and CDR2 as YYNGEE. CDR3 nucleotide sequence: TGTGCCAGCAGCCCCGGGGTGGGGACTGAAGCTTTCTTT. Translated, it gives CASSPGVGTEAFF.

This clone was counted a few times. The J gene is TRBJ2-3, the V gene TRBV5-1; TRBD1 aligns across 7 bases. Unmatched junction bases numbered 11, after V lost 2 bases and J lost 2 bases. The CDR3 contains 17 residues. Germline CDR1 reads SGHRS; CDR2 reads YFSETQ. CDR3 sequence reads: CASSLQGLGWDTDTQYF. The CDR3 bases are TGCGCCAGCAGCTTACAGGGGTTGGGATGGGACACAGATACGCAGTATTTT.

This rearrangement joins TRBV6-5 to TRBJ1-2; 7 bases are a match to TRBD1. The CDR3 contains 15 residues. With 10 bases clipped from V and 8 bases from J, the junction kept 19 bases outside the gene matches. Germline V gene data show CDR1 as MNHEY and CDR2 as SVGAGI. The CDR3 coding sequence is TGTGCCACTCCACCTGGGACAGCCGTCGAGGGGGGCTACACCTTC. Translating gives CATPPGTAVEGGYTF.

The chain uses TRBV30 and TRBJ2-7; D is perhaps TRBD1 (5 bases). This CDR3 spans 12 amino acids. Germline lookup yields CDR1 GTSNPN and CDR2 SVGIG (reference sequence). Trimming removed 2 bases at V and 7 bases at J, with 12 bases between. The CDR3 is CAWSTGPREQYF. The DNA of the CDR3 is TGTGCCTGGAGTACAGGCCCGAGGGAGCAGTACTTC.

The chain carries TRBV6-5 and TRBJ1-1; D might be TRBD1 (6 bases). Germline CDR1 is MNHEY and CDR2 is SVGAGI. Trimming stripped 0 bases from V and 4 bases from J, with 12 bases between. The CDR3 runs 15 residues. The CDR3 nucleotides are TGTGCCAGCAGTTACTCAGCGGGGGGCTTCACTGAAGCTTTCTTT. Translated, it gives CASSYSAGGFTEAFF.

The chain combines TRBV19 with TRBJ2-2, with TRBD2 identical over 13 bases. Per germline, CDR1 LNHDA and CDR2 SQIVND (reference sequence). V dropped 5 bases and J dropped 1; count of bases not matched to a gene: 7. The CDR3 is 18 amino acids. CDR3 residues: CASSLRTSGGENTGELFF. The CDR3 DNA is TGTGCCAGTAGTCTCCGGACTAGCGGGGGAGAGAACACCGGGGAGCTGTTTTTT.

Comment on this clone: A much larger clone is a single base away; this may be a read error. Other DNA sequences in the same sample also yield this CDR3. The chain has TRBV5-4 and TRBJ1-2, with 9 bases that match TRBD1. J lost 4 bases, V lost 4 bases, and 5 bases had no gene match. This CDR3 is built from 14 residues. Per germline, CDR1 SGHNT and CDR2 YYREEE (reference sequence). CDR3 loop: CASSPGQGSYGYTF. In nucleotides, the CDR3 is TGTGCCAGCAGCCCGGGACAGGGAAGCTATGGCTACACCTTC.

This chain uses TRBV3-1 (or the pseudogene TRBV3-2) with TRBJ2-5; 7 bases agree with TRBD2. Germline CDR1 is LGHDT and CDR2 is YNNKEL (reference sequence). The ends lost 4 bases at V and 5 bases at J; junction bases unmatched: 1. The CDR3 is 12 amino acids. The CDR3 protein is CASSPGGETQYF. DNA of the CDR3: TGTGCCAGCAGCCCCGGGGGGGAGACCCAGTACTTC.

The chain combines TRBV30 with TRBJ1-4; D is uncertain. The V and J ends lost 2 bases and 0 bases respectively, with 10 bases between them. In germline, CDR1 is GTSNPN, CDR2 SVGIG (reference sequence). There are 15 residues in the CDR3. CDR3: CAWSKLLATNEKLFF. In nucleotides, the CDR3 is TGTGCCTGGAGTAAACTTCTTGCAACTAATGAAAAACTGTTTTTT.

The chain carries TRBV2 and TRBJ2-3; 9 bases are shared with TRBD2. The CDR3 extends over 15 amino acids. V was clipped by 5 bases and J by 3 bases; unmatched bases: 6. Germline V gene lookup returns CDR1 SNHLY and CDR2 FYNNEI. DNA of the CDR3: TGTGCCAGCAGTCAGCTAGCGGGATCAACAGATACGCAGTATTTT. Protein sequence: CASSQLAGSTDTQYF. Full variable domain (outside the CDR3, taken from reference TRBV2 and TRBJ2-3): EPEVTQTPSHQVTQMGQEVILRCVPISNHLYFYWYRQILGQKVEFLVSFYNNEISEKSEIFDDQFSVERPDGSNFTLKIRSTKLEDSAMYFCASSQLAGSTDTQYFGPGTRLTVL.

The V and J genes are TRBV3-1 (or the pseudogene TRBV3-2) and TRBJ1-2; 7 nucleotides align to TRBD1. Trimming at V came to 3 bases and at J to 11 bases, leaving 9 bases not matched to a gene. This CDR3 comprises 13 residues. Germline V gene data show CDR1 as LGHDT and CDR2 as YNNKEL (reference sequence). DNA of the CDR3: TGTGCCAGCAGCCAGCTGACAGGGCTGGAATACACCTTC. Translated: CASSQLTGLEYTF.

The chain joins TRBV10-3 to TRBJ2-1; tentative D call: TRBD2 (5 bases). The CDR3 extends over 12 amino acids. The V and J ends lost 0 bases and 15 bases respectively, with 12 bases between them. Germline loops: CDR1 ENHRY, CDR2 SYGVKD. Here the CDR3 reads CAISESAGPGFF. In DNA, the CDR3 is TGTGCCATCAGTGAGTCGGCGGGCCCGGGGTTCTTC.

V gene TRBV3-1 (or the pseudogene TRBV3-2) combines with J gene TRBJ1-3; unclear D gene. The V end was cut by 6 bases, the J end by 4 bases, with 10 bases between. There are 13 residues in the CDR3. Germline CDR1 reads LGHDT; CDR2 reads YNNKEL (reference sequence). Written as DNA, the CDR3 is TGTGCCAGCAGGAGGCGGGGAGGAAACACCATATATTTT. Its protein is CASRRRGGNTIYF.

There are a few counts of this clone. The V call is TRBV6-5, the J call TRBJ2-1; D is possibly TRBD1 (6 bases). CDR1 MNHEY and CDR2 SVGAGI come from the germline V gene. Trimming pared 6 bases from V and 3 bases from J, leaving 12 bases between. The CDR3 loop spans 14 amino acids. The CDR3 coding sequence is TGTGCCAGCAGAAGGGGGAAAGGCTACAATGAGCAGTTCTTC. This encodes CASRRGKGYNEQFF.

This rearrangement joins TRBV27 to TRBJ1-2; no definite D call. With 6 bases removed from V and 4 bases from J, the gap between germline ends came to 3 bases. The CDR3 length is 10 residues. CDR1 and CDR2 (germline): MNHEY, SMNVEV (reference sequence). CDR3 bases: TGTGCCAGCAGCCGCTATGGCTACACCTTC. Its translation: CASSRYGYTF.

This rearrangement joins TRBV10-3 to TRBJ1-3; 8 bases line up with TRBD1. The germline CDR1 and CDR2 sequences are ENHRY and SYGVKD. Trimming at V came to 8 bases and at J to 2 bases, leaving 5 bases not matched to a gene. The CDR3 consists of 14 residues. CDR3 in amino acids: CAIGTTGAGNTIYF. CDR3 sequence (DNA): TGTGCCATCGGGACGACAGGGGCTGGAAACACCATATATTTT.

The V call is TRBV5-1, the J call TRBJ2-5; 8 nucleotides agree with TRBD1. V lost 5 bases and J lost 2; bases outside the gene matches: 5. The CDR3 runs 14 residues. Looked up from germline, CDR1 is SGHRS and CDR2 is YFSETQ. The CDR3 loop is CASSRTGIQETQYF. The DNA for the CDR3 is TGCGCCAGCAGTCGGACAGGGATTCAAGAGACCCAGTACTTC.